Shown below are 17 T cell receptor beta chains from a single sample sequenced in a study of T cell repertoires in cytomegalovirus infection. Their antigens remain unidentified. TCRdb called the reads again in MiXCR, with one record for every CDR3 protein. The sample holds roughly 990,000 distinct CDR3 sequences; under 40% are singletons and the top ten take about an eighth. The sequenced sample was cultured CD8+ T cells from PBMCs, obtained from culture after CMV antigen stimulation. The source of these receptors is a human donor in good health (CMV status not recorded). Some clones in this sample may be carry-over from other donors' samples.

The V gene is TRBV7-9, the J gene TRBJ2-1; 9 positions match TRBD1. Trimming took 5 bases from V and 7 from J; bases not matched to a gene: 9. CDR3 length: 15 residues. Germline V gene lookup returns CDR1 SEHNR and CDR2 FQNEAQ (reference sequence). The DNA of the CDR3 is TGTGCCAGCAGCGACCCGGGACAGGGTTCGAATGAGCAGTTCTTC. This encodes CASSDPGQGSNEQFF.

Only a few counts were recorded for this clonotype. A read error is possible here, since a much larger clone lies one base away. The chain employs TRBV9 and TRBJ1-1, with unresolved D. V was clipped by 3 bases and J by 1 base, with 7 bases between them. The length of the CDR3 is 13 residues. Germline assignment: CDR1 SGDLS and CDR2 YYNGEE. The CDR3 loop is CASSAWGNTEAFF. DNA for the CDR3: TGTGCCAGCAGCGCCTGGGGGAACACTGAAGCTTTCTTT.

The V gene is TRBV20-1, the J gene TRBJ2-7, with 7 bases identical to TRBD1. The CDR3 sequence is 14 residues long. The trim removed 6 bases at V and 0 bases at J, leaving 8 bases unmatched. The germline gives CDR1 DFQATT, CDR2 SNEGSKA (reference sequence). The CDR3 here is CSALGTADSYEQYV. CDR3 DNA sequence: TGCAGTGCACTCGGGACAGCTGACTCCTACGAGCAGTACGTC.

The sample holds a few counts of this clonotype. The chain uses TRBV6-2 or TRBV6-3 and TRBJ1-2, with 9 bases matching TRBD1. V was clipped by 5 bases and J by 4 bases; unmatched bases: 8. The length of the CDR3 is 15 residues. Germline CDR1 MNHEY, CDR2 SVGEGT. In DNA form, the CDR3 reads TGTGCCAGCAGTGGATCAACAGGGGGCGGCTATGGCTACACCTTC. Protein product: CASSGSTGGGYGYTF.

This clonotype was recorded only once. The rearrangement uses TRBV9 and TRBJ2-1; TRBD2 matches 8 bases. Germline CDR1 is SGDLS and CDR2 is YYNGEE. This CDR3 is 17 amino acids long. J was trimmed by 4 bases and V by 3 bases; bases with no gene match: 12. CDR3 nucleotide sequence: TGTGCCAGCAGCGGCTGGTCGGCGGGGGGTCCTTACAATGAGCAGTTCTTC. This translates into CASSGWSAGGPYNEQFF.

The chain uses TRBV12-3 or TRBV12-4 and TRBJ2-7; D is ambiguous. The CDR3 length is 12 residues. V was trimmed by 6 bases and J by 4 bases, leaving 10 bases between them. The DNA of the CDR3 is TGTGCCAGCAGCGGGTTCCGTTACGAGCAGTACTTC. Translation: CASSGFRYEQYF.

The chain is built from TRBV3-1 and TRBJ2-1; D unresolved. This CDR3 is 17 amino acids long. Trimming shortened V by 0 bases and J by 5 bases, and 17 bases separated the two germline ends. Germline CDR1 reads LGHDT; CDR2 reads YNNKEL (reference sequence). CDR3 in DNA: TGTGCCAGCAGCCAAGATGAAGGAGTAGCTGGTAACAATGAGCAGTTCTTC. This codes for CASSQDEGVAGNNEQFF.

This clonotype was seen only a few times. This chain uses TRBV7-8 with TRBJ2-1; D is undetermined. The V end lost 5 bases, the J end lost 9 bases, and 17 bases lay between the germline ends. The CDR3 spans 14 residues. Germline loops: CDR1 SGHVS, CDR2 FQNEAQ. The CDR3 DNA follows: TGTGCCAGCAGCCAGCGCCCGGCAAAAGTTGAGCAGTTCTTC. Encoded protein: CASSQRPAKVEQFF.

The chain is built from TRBV6-5 and TRBJ2-1; D unclear. Germline lookup yields CDR1 MNHEY and CDR2 SVGAGI. The CDR3 consists of 14 residues. Trimming left V 6 bases short and J 8 bases short, with 17 bases between. The CDR3 DNA reads as TGTGCCAGCAGCCCCGACCGCCGTGGCGATGAGCAGTTCTTC. This gives the protein CASSPDRRGDEQFF.

The chain couples TRBV19 to TRBJ2-2; D is unclear. Germline V gene lookup returns CDR1 LNHDA and CDR2 SQIVND (reference sequence). Between the trimmed V and J ends, which lost 5 bases and 6 bases, there was a span of 13 bases. The length of the CDR3 is 14 residues. CDR3 loop: CASSPGSVAGELFF. In DNA, the CDR3 is TGTGCCAGTAGTCCCGGTTCGGTTGCCGGGGAGCTGTTTTTT.

This chain joins TRBV11-3 and TRBJ1-1, with 11 nucleotides matching TRBD1. The junction had 2 bases not matched to a gene; V was cut back by 1 base and J by 7 bases. CDR3 length equals 14 residues. Germline lookup yields CDR1 SGHNT and CDR2 YENEEA. The DNA for the CDR3 is TGTGCCAGCAGCTTAGGGACAGGGGGCGATGAAGCTTTCTTT. It yields the protein CASSLGTGGDEAFF.

This chain uses TRBV29-1 with TRBJ2-5, with TRBD1 identical over 9 bases. Germline CDR1 reads SQVTM; CDR2 reads ANQGSEA. This CDR3 region has 16 residues. V lost 0 bases and J lost 5; bases outside the gene matches: 10. The CDR3: CSVEDLSGTGFETQYF. The CDR3 nucleotides read TGCAGCGTTGAAGATCTTTCCGGGACAGGGTTTGAGACCCAGTACTTC.

This chain uses TRBV5-6 with TRBJ2-7; the D is unclear. Per the germline V gene, CDR1 is SGHDT and CDR2 is YYEEEE. The length of the CDR3 is 13 residues. Trimming pared 2 bases from V and 4 bases from J, leaving 10 bases between. Here the CDR3 reads CASSLVTAYEQYV. CDR3 coding DNA: TGTGCCAGCAGCTTAGTTACAGCGTACGAGCAGTACGTC.

The rearrangement joins TRBV12-3 or TRBV12-4 to TRBJ2-1; the match to TRBD2 covers 12 bases. V shed 7 bases, J shed 7 bases, and the junction held 8 bases outside the gene matches. This CDR3 has 15 residues. CDR3 in amino acids: CASTFLAGGPNEQFF. The DNA for the CDR3 is TGTGCCAGCACTTTCCTAGCGGGGGGGCCAAATGAGCAGTTCTTC.

This clonotype was seen only a few times. V is TRBV7-9 and J is TRBJ2-5; D gene unclear. CDR1 and CDR2 from the germline V gene are SEHNR and FQNEAQ (reference sequence). Trimming removed 5 bases at V and 3 bases at J, with 10 bases between. This CDR3 region has 13 residues. CDR3 coding DNA: TGTGCCAGCAGCCCCCGGTCAGAAGAGACCCAGTACTTC. Its protein product is CASSPRSEETQYF.

A few counts support this clonotype. This CDR3 reads CASRGTAKWYF. The CDR3 nucleotides are TGTGCCAGCAGGGGGACGGCTAAGTGGTACTTC. This chain uses TRBV2 with TRBJ2-7, with D possibly called TRBD1 or TRBD2 (5 bases each). Trimming took 6 bases from V and 12 from J, leaving 15 bases between them. The germline V gene encodes CDR1 SNHLY and CDR2 FYNNEI. The length of the CDR3 is 11 residues.

This clonotype was observed a few times. J is TRBJ2-1 and V is TRBV12-3 or TRBV12-4; 8 bases match TRBD2. Trimming at V came to 3 bases and at J to 7 bases, leaving 14 bases not matched to a gene. The CDR3 is made up of 17 amino acids. CDR3 bases: TGTGCCAGCAGTTTCCCGCTGGCGGGGGGCGTGGGTAATGAGCAGTTCTTC. Protein sequence: CASSFPLAGGVGNEQFF.